The clone carrying this T cell receptor (beta chain) was observed once. This table comes from immunoSEQ multiplex PCR, and its TCRdb copy is limited to in-frame clones, with some not included. This table holds about 150,000 clones, approximately 90% found once. Germline loops: CDR1 MDHEN, CDR2 SYDVKM. CDR3 length: 12 residues. Trimming removed 2 bases at V and 14 bases at J, with 13 bases between. The entry originates in a study of T cell responses to AZD1222 COVID-19 vaccine. The starting material was peripheral blood, obtained on day 0 of AZD1222 vaccination. The sequence derives from an adult in good health. The chain is built from TRBV28 and TRBJ2-1; D tentatively fits TRBD1 or TRBD2 (5 bases each). For the CDR3, the DNA is TGTGCCAGCAGTTTAGGGACGGGGAAGAAGTTCTTC. Translating gives CASSLGTGKKFF. The full variable domain, completed using reference TRBV28 and TRBJ2-1, is DVKVTQSSRYLVKRTGEKVFLECVQDMDHENMFWYRQDPGLGLRLIYFSYDVKMKEKGDIPEGYSVSREKKERFSLILESASTNQTSMYLCASSLGTGKKFFGPGTRLTVL.